This T cell receptor (beta chain) stems from a study of PD-L1 blockade in urothelial cancer. Synthetic spike-ins, TCR analog templates, were added into each PCR. Sequenced by immunoSEQ multiplex PCR; TCRdb stores in-frame clones only, minus some. The sample yields 65,000 to 90,000 clones, around 83% seen once. CDR3 length equals 14 residues. Germline CDR1 and CDR2: SGHRS and YFSETQ. The germline V and J ends were trimmed by 0 bases and 5 bases, with 8 bases remaining between them. The time point is: pretreatment peripheral blood. The sample consisted of PBMCs, taken around atezolizumab (anti-PD-L1) treatment. This rearrangement joins TRBV5-1 to TRBJ2-2; D ambiguous. The origin of this receptor is a woman between 65 and 79 years old with urothelial cancer. The chain's CDR3 is CASSLAEPTGELFF. The CDR3 DNA follows: TGCGCCAGCAGCTTGGCCGAGCCAACCGGGGAGCTGTTTTTT.